Following are 25 T cell receptor beta chains from one sample sequenced in a study of Ad26.COV2.S vaccination and SARS-CoV-2 variants. Treatment of the sample: roughly 19 received Ad26.COV2.S at low or high dose, single or two shots; a few received placebo; per-sample allocation not given. Sampling happened 63 days after the first vaccine or placebo injection. Clones were read by immunoSEQ multiplex PCR, and TCRdb kept only the in-frame ones, dropping some. The sample holds hundreds of thousands of clones, 89% seen once. Source: peripheral blood, taken in a trial of Ad26.COV2.S vaccine versus placebo. The receptors derive from a person between 18 and 65 years old who received the Ad26.COV2.S COVID-19 vaccine or a placebo.

V is TRBV9 and J is TRBJ2-3, with D possibly being TRBD2 (5 bases). The V gene's germline CDR1 is SGDLS and CDR2 YYNGEE. Trimming pared 2 bases from V and 2 bases from J, leaving 15 bases between. The CDR3 contains 16 residues. In DNA, the CDR3 is TGTGCCAGCAGCGTGAGGGCCGACCATTCCACAGATACGCAGTATTTT. It encodes CASSVRADHSTDTQYF.

The J gene is TRBJ2-4, the V gene TRBV7-2; 7 nucleotides line up with TRBD2. Unmatched junction bases numbered 6, after V lost 4 bases and J lost 6 bases. Per the germline V gene, CDR1 is SGHTA and CDR2 is FQGNSA. The CDR3 totals 14 residues. The CDR3 is CASSSPGTINIQYF. CDR3 coding DNA: TGTGCCAGCAGCTCCCCCGGGACTATAAACATTCAGTACTTC.

V and J are TRBV6-5 and TRBJ1-2, with a tentative D call TRBD1 (6 bases). Trimming removed 2 bases at V and 0 bases at J, with 10 bases between. Per the germline V gene, CDR1 is MNHEY and CDR2 is SVGAGI. The CDR3 totals 15 residues. Here the CDR3 DNA reads TGTGCCAGCAGTTACCGACAGGCTACTAACTATGGCTACACCTTC. The encoded protein is CASSYRQATNYGYTF.

V and J are TRBV3-1 (or the pseudogene TRBV3-2) and TRBJ1-2; the D is unclear. The germline CDR1 and CDR2 sequences are LGHDT and YNNKEL (reference sequence). The V gene lost 0 bases and the J gene lost 0 bases, with 17 bases spanning the gap. The CDR3 runs to 18 residues. CDR3 sequence reads: CASSQDPAPWRANYGYTF. The CDR3 nucleotides read TGTGCCAGCAGCCAAGATCCGGCGCCCTGGAGAGCTAACTATGGCTACACCTTC.

In regard to this clone: Within the sample, other DNA sequences also encode this same CDR3. The V and J genes are TRBV6-5 and TRBJ1-5; tentatively, D is TRBD1 (6 bases). This CDR3 is built from 14 residues. V was cut by 5 bases and J by 2 bases, with 10 bases left in between. Germline V lookup: CDR1 MNHEY, CDR2 SVGAGI. The CDR3 region has the DNA TGTGCCAGCAGTCCGACAGGCGGCAATCAGCCCCAGCATTTT. It is translated as CASSPTGGNQPQHF.

The chain links TRBV5-1 to TRBJ1-6, with TRBD1 matching 8 bases. CDR1 and CDR2 (germline): SGHRS, YFSETQ. The CDR3 spans 15 residues. V was pared by 0 bases and J by 10 bases, with 6 bases of the junction left unmatched. The CDR3 DNA sequence: TGCGCCAGCAGCTTGGCTGGACAGGGCGGCTCACCCCTCCACTTT. This codes for CASSLAGQGGSPLHF.

V is TRBV4-3 and J is TRBJ2-7, with 13 bases aligning to TRBD2. The CDR3 length is 16 residues. Germline CDR1 LGHNA, CDR2 YSLEER. The J segment lost 0 bases and the V segment lost 1 base, leaving 0 bases of the junction unmatched. CDR3 protein: CASSQGTSGSSYEQYF. CDR3 sequence (DNA): TGCGCCAGCAGCCAAGGGACTAGCGGGAGCTCCTACGAGCAGTACTTC.

The chain carries TRBV7-8 and TRBJ1-4; a possible D gene is TRBD1 (6 bases). Germline lookup yields CDR1 SGHVS and CDR2 FQNEAQ. The V and J ends lost 0 bases and 2 bases respectively, with 10 bases between them. CDR3 length: 16 residues. The CDR3 loop reads CASSLATGWTNEKLFF. The CDR3 DNA reads as TGTGCCAGCAGCTTAGCTACAGGGTGGACTAATGAAAAACTGTTTTTT. Together with reference TRBV7-8 and TRBJ1-4, the CDR3 gives the full variable domain: GAGVSQSPRYKVAKRGQDVALRCDPISGHVSLFWYQQALGQGPEFLTYFQNEAQLDKSGLPSDRFFAERPEGSVSTLKIQRTQQEDSAVYLCASSLATGWTNEKLFFGSGTQLSVL.

The chain combines TRBV2 with TRBJ2-2; D gene uncertain. V lost 6 bases to trimming and J lost 0 bases, with 8 bases between them. This CDR3 has 14 residues. The germline gives CDR1 SNHLY, CDR2 FYNNEI. CDR3 bases: TGTGCCAGCAGGAATCTTGCGAACACCGGGGAGCTGTTTTTT. Its protein product is CASRNLANTGELFF.

This clone was counted a single time. V usage is TRBV30 and J usage is TRBJ1-3, with D hard to call. The germline V gene has CDR1 GTSNPN and CDR2 SVGIG (reference sequence). The CDR3 has 14 amino acids. Trimming left V 3 bases short and J 7 bases short, with 16 bases between. The CDR3 region has the DNA TGTGCCTGGAGCCCGGACGGGGTGAGGAACACCATATATTTT. Protein: CAWSPDGVRNTIYF.

The chain has TRBV2 and TRBJ2-1; 7 bases fit TRBD2. Germline-derived CDR1 and CDR2 are SNHLY and FYNNEI. V gave up 1 base and J gave up 0 bases; unmatched junction bases: 6. The CDR3 contains 17 residues. The CDR3, as DNA: TGTGCCAGCAGTGAAGATAGCGGGCGGAGCTCCTACAATGAGCAGTTCTTC. It codes for CASSEDSGRSSYNEQFF.

The V call is TRBV11-3, the J call TRBJ2-2, with D unclear. V lost 5 bases and J lost 0, with 10 bases in between. CDR1 is SGHNT, CDR2 YENEEA, per germline. The CDR3 sequence is 15 residues long. This chain's CDR3 is CASSPRLANTGELFF. The CDR3 DNA reads TGTGCCAGCAGCCCAAGACTCGCGAACACCGGGGAGCTGTTTTTT.

The gene calls are TRBV12-5 and TRBJ1-5; no firm D call. Germline assignment: CDR1 LGHNT and CDR2 FRNRAP. Trimming stripped 7 bases from V and 5 bases from J, with 18 bases between. This CDR3 comprises 15 residues. For the CDR3, the DNA is TGTGCTAGTGCCCCGGCAAGACCCTTGGATCAGCCCCAGCATTTT. Encoded protein: CASAPARPLDQPQHF. Supplemented by reference TRBV12-5 and TRBJ1-5, the full variable domain reads DARVTQTPRHKVTEMGQEVTMRCQPILGHNTVFWYRQTMMQGLELLAYFRNRAPLDDSGMPKDRFSAEMPDATLATLKIQPSEPRDSAVYFCASAPARPLDQPQHFGDGTRLSIL.

A few counts support this clone. The chain joins TRBV7-2 to TRBJ2-4, with D possibly being TRBD1 (5 bases). Germline CDR1 reads SGHTA; CDR2 reads FQGNSA. Trimming pared 3 bases from V and 5 bases from J, leaving 8 bases between. This CDR3 is built from 13 residues. This CDR3 is CASSLQGQNIQYF. The CDR3 nucleotides read TGTGCCAGCAGCTTGCAGGGCCAAAACATTCAGTACTTC.

The chain carries TRBV10-3 and TRBJ2-1; 11 bases are a match to TRBD2. Germline V gene lookup returns CDR1 ENHRY and CDR2 SYGVKD. CDR3 length: 15 amino acids. Trimming cost V 10 bases and J 2 bases; bases outside gene matches: 7. The CDR3 spells CATVIAGGAYNEQFF. For the CDR3, the DNA is TGTGCCACCGTTATAGCGGGGGGGGCCTACAATGAGCAGTTCTTC.

The chain recombines TRBV19 with TRBJ1-5, with unresolved D. Looked up from germline, CDR1 is LNHDA and CDR2 is SQIVND (reference sequence). This CDR3 comprises 14 residues. With 4 bases removed from V and 6 bases from J, the gap between germline ends came to 13 bases. CDR3 amino acids: CASSTDGFIQPQHF. In DNA form, the CDR3 reads TGTGCCAGTAGTACCGACGGATTCATTCAGCCCCAGCATTTT. Supplemented by reference TRBV19 and TRBJ1-5, the full variable domain reads DGGITQSPKYLFRKEGQNVTLSCEQNLNHDAMYWYRQDPGQGLRLIYYSQIVNDFQKGDIAEGYSVSREKKESFPLTVTSAQKNPTAFYLCASSTDGFIQPQHFGDGTRLSIL.

This clone was observed once. CDR3 nucleotide sequence: TGTGCCAGCAGCCACATTCCGGGACAGCGCACAGATACGCAGTATTTT. Its translation is CASSHIPGQRTDTQYF. This sequence joins TRBV14 and TRBJ2-3; TRBD1 aligns across 7 bases. Germline loops: CDR1 SGHDN, CDR2 FVKESK. The V and J ends lost 3 bases and 1 base, in that order; junction bases with no gene match: 7. CDR3 length: 16 amino acids.

The chain employs TRBV25-1 and TRBJ2-2; TRBD2 agrees at 13 bases. Germline V gives CDR1 MGHDK, CDR2 SYGVNS. CDR3 size: 18 residues. V dropped 4 bases and J dropped 1; count of bases not matched to a gene: 6. This CDR3 is CASSGKTSGRLNTGELFF. CDR3 in DNA: TGTGCCAGCAGTGGGAAGACTAGCGGGAGGCTGAACACCGGGGAGCTGTTTTTT.

In this sample, this clone turned up once. The V call is TRBV2, the J call TRBJ1-3; a possible D gene is TRBD1 (5 bases). Between the trimmed V and J ends, which lost 2 bases and 1 base, there was a span of 15 bases. The CDR3 has 17 residues. Germline lookup yields CDR1 SNHLY and CDR2 FYNNEI. CDR3 sequence: CASSEPESRGSGNTIYF. The DNA for the CDR3 is TGTGCCAGCAGTGAACCGGAGTCCCGGGGGTCTGGAAACACCATATATTTT.

This chain links TRBV6-6 with TRBJ1-1; D unresolved. This CDR3 is built from 15 residues. Germline CDR1 reads MNHNY; CDR2 reads SVGAGI (reference sequence). Trimming cost V 2 bases and J 1 base, with 11 bases left between them. CDR3 residues: CASSYPISRNTEAFF. The CDR3 nucleotides read TGTGCCAGCAGTTACCCCATTTCAAGGAACACTGAAGCTTTCTTT.

The V gene is TRBV5-1, the J gene TRBJ2-1; 9 bases are shared with TRBD2. The V gene's germline CDR1 is SGHRS and CDR2 YFSETQ. The CDR3 is made up of 16 amino acids. The J segment lost 4 bases and the V segment lost 3 bases, leaving 8 bases of the junction unmatched. In DNA, the CDR3 is TGCGCCAGCAGCTCCTACATAGCGGGAGTTTACAATGAGCAGTTCTTC. It is translated as CASSSYIAGVYNEQFF.

In regard to this clone: This CDR3 is also generated by other DNA sequences in the sample. The rearrangement links TRBV19 to TRBJ2-3; D may correspond to TRBD1 or TRBD2 (6 bases each). This CDR3 contains 14 residues. V lost 5 bases, J lost 1 base, and 10 bases lay in between. The germline V gene encodes CDR1 LNHDA and CDR2 SQIVND (reference sequence). For the CDR3, the DNA is TGTGCCAGTAGTCGGGGGCGGGGCACAGATACGCAGTATTTT. It encodes CASSRGRGTDTQYF.

The V call is TRBV6-5, the J call TRBJ1-4, with no clear D. The germline CDR1 and CDR2 sequences are MNHEY and SVGAGI. The germline V and J ends were trimmed by 6 bases and 3 bases, with 11 bases remaining between them. This CDR3 has 14 amino acids. In nucleotides, the CDR3 is TGTGCCAGCAGGTTGACACGAGCTAATGAAAAACTGTTTTTT. Its translation is CASRLTRANEKLFF.

The V gene is TRBV27, the J gene TRBJ2-4; D may be TRBD2 (5 bases). Germline V lookup: CDR1 MNHEY, CDR2 SMNVEV (reference sequence). V gave up 2 bases and J gave up 0 bases, with 11 bases separating them. The CDR3 runs to 16 residues. CDR3 sequence (DNA): TGTGCCAGCAGTTTAATAGCAGGACTAGCCAAAAACATTCAGTACTTC. It is translated as CASSLIAGLAKNIQYF.

V usage is TRBV13 and J usage is TRBJ2-3; no reliable D call. The CDR3 spans 13 residues. V was shortened by 5 bases and J by 0 bases, with 6 bases between the two germline ends. Germline V gene sequence: CDR1 PRHDT, CDR2 FYEKMQ (reference sequence). The CDR3 DNA sequence: TGTGCCAGCAGCCTTGAAAGCACAGATACGCAGTATTTT. This sequence encodes CASSLESTDTQYF.